This T cell receptor (beta chain) was retrieved from a study of blood T cell repertoires in COVID-19. Background on the study: COVID-19 samples collected from the United States, Italy and Spain covered acute and convalescent phases. From T cells, B-cell-depleted T cells, or PBMCs came the material, which was cDNA or gDNA.

Clones were sequenced by immunoSEQ multiplex PCR, and TCRdb holds only the in-frame ones, with some missing. This sample carries around 140,000 clones, around 80% of them seen once, and the ten largest clones take 4.5% to 5%. This TCR was recovered from a woman at least 80 years old with active or convalescent COVID-19. Source material: peripheral blood.

The CDR3 nucleotides read TGTGCCAGTAGTCCCGGCGCGGGGGAGGATCGGCCCCAGCATTTT. It translates to CASSPGAGEDRPQHF. The genes are TRBV19 and TRBJ1-5; D might be TRBD1 (5 bases). The V gene's germline CDR1 is LNHDA and CDR2 SQIVND (reference sequence). The CDR3 consists of 15 residues. V shed 5 bases and J shed 9 bases, with 20 bases lying between them.